One and the same sample provided the 8 T cell receptor beta chains below, sequenced in a study of T-cell reconstitution after alpha-beta-depleted transplantation in children. A TCRbeta library incorporating unique molecular identifiers was prepared. TCRdb fed the PCR reads into MiXCR, producing one record per CDR3 protein. The table includes some 280,000 distinct CDR3 sequences, 9.9% detected once. This sample comprised PBMCs from the stem cell graft donor, obtained from the stem cell graft. The receptors here all came from a human donor who donated a stem cell graft to a child with SCID.

Only a few counts were recorded for this clonotype. The CDR3 region is CASSERTGTGGEQYF. The DNA of the CDR3 is TGCGCCAGCAGTGAGAGGACCGGGACAGGGGGCGAGCAGTACTTC. V is TRBV10-1 and J is TRBJ2-7, with 11 bases matching TRBD1. This CDR3 has 15 residues. Germline assignment: CDR1 WNHNN and CDR2 SYGVQD (reference sequence). The J segment lost 6 bases and the V segment lost 2 bases, leaving 6 bases of the junction unmatched.

This sequence joins TRBV20-1 and TRBJ2-1; 9 bases are shared with TRBD2. V lost 1 base and J lost 4; bases outside the gene matches: 8. This CDR3 contains 16 residues. In germline, CDR1 is DFQATT, CDR2 SNEGSKA (reference sequence). CDR3 bases: TGCAGTGCTAGAGCCAGCGGGGGGCTCCCATACAATGAGCAGTTCTTC. Translated: CSARASGGLPYNEQFF.

This clonotype came up a few times. V usage is TRBV11-3 and J usage is TRBJ2-7; 8 positions match TRBD1. Trimming removed 5 bases from V and 7 bases from J; junction bases left unmatched: 1. Germline V gene lookup returns CDR1 SGHNT and CDR2 YENEEA. The CDR3 runs 11 residues. This chain's CDR3 is CASSTGGEQYF. The CDR3 DNA reads as TGTGCCAGCAGCACAGGGGGGGAGCAGTACTTC.

This clonotype turned up a few times. V gene TRBV19 combines with J gene TRBJ2-5; 9 nucleotides match TRBD1. Germline CDR1 is LNHDA and CDR2 is SQIVND (reference sequence). This CDR3 has 13 residues. Unmatched junction bases numbered 3, after V lost 5 bases and J lost 5 bases. The CDR3 sequence: CASSATGGETQYF. CDR3 nucleotide sequence: TGTGCCAGTAGTGCGACAGGGGGGGAGACCCAGTACTTC.

A few counts support this clonotype. This chain connects TRBV7-9 to TRBJ2-7, with 7 bases matching TRBD1. Trimming at V came to 4 bases and at J to 4 bases, leaving 7 bases not matched to a gene. CDR1 SEHNR and CDR2 FQNEAQ come from the germline V gene (reference sequence). The CDR3 extends over 14 amino acids. CDR3 coding DNA: TGTGCCAGCAGCTCAAGGGGGCGCGCATACGAGCAGTACTTC. As protein: CASSSRGRAYEQYF. The full variable domain, rest sourced from reference TRBV7-9 and TRBJ2-7, is DTGVSQNPRHKITKRGQNVTFRCDPISEHNRLYWYRQTLGQGPEFLTYFQNEAQLEKSRLLSDRFSAERPKGSFSTLEIQRTEQGDSAMYLCASSSRGRAYEQYFGPGTRLTVT.

This clonotype came up a few times. J is TRBJ2-3 and V is TRBV5-1, with 7 bases aligning to TRBD1. The CDR3 is 16 residues long. J lost 2 bases, V lost 4 bases, and 10 bases had no gene match. Per the germline V gene, CDR1 is SGHRS and CDR2 is YFSETQ. For the CDR3, the DNA is TGCGCCAGCAGCACCCGACAGGGACCATTCACAGATACGCAGTATTTT. Protein product: CASSTRQGPFTDTQYF.

CDR3 bases: TGCGCCAGCAGCTTCGACAGGGCAAAGAACACTGAAGCTTTCTTT. This gives the protein CASSFDRAKNTEAFF. The rearrangement uses TRBV5-1 and TRBJ1-1; 7 bases match TRBD1. This CDR3 is built from 15 residues. Germline-derived CDR1 and CDR2 are SGHRS and YFSETQ. Trimming removed 2 bases from V and 1 base from J; junction bases left unmatched: 5.

This clonotype was recorded many times. The chain has TRBV5-1 and TRBJ2-3; the D is unclear. V dropped 3 bases and J dropped 2 bases, with 4 bases sitting between them. The CDR3 loop spans 12 amino acids. In germline, CDR1 is SGHRS, CDR2 YFSETQ. In DNA, the CDR3 is TGCGCCAGCAGCTACGACACAGATACGCAGTATTTT. It encodes CASSYDTDTQYF.